This T cell receptor (beta chain) was observed in a study of blood T cell repertoires in COVID-19. At the level of the study: T cells, B-cell-depleted T cells, or PBMCs supplied cDNA or gDNA.

Germline V gene data show CDR1 as MGHRA and CDR2 as YSYEKL. This CDR3 has 17 amino acids. Trimming pared 3 bases from V and 6 bases from J, leaving 21 bases between. Study processing details: How many nucleated cells were present was estimated from reference gene primer amplification. Sequencing used immunoSEQ multiplex PCR; TCRdb keeps in-frame clones, though not all of them. That table is the source of V, J and clone size, and D and trimming were worked out from the DNA. The data contain roughly 160,000 clones, more than 70% of them singletons. The sample consisted of peripheral blood. The V call is TRBV4-1, the J call TRBJ2-1; D might be TRBD2 (7 bases). This sequence was found in an older woman who had recovered from COVID-19. This CDR3 is CASSHPSRGAFVNEQFF. CDR3 DNA sequence: TGCGCCAGCAGCCACCCGTCTCGGGGGGCCTTCGTCAATGAGCAGTTCTTC.